This TCR beta chain emerged from a study of brain T cells in children with intractable seizures (dated by TCRdb to the early 2020s). At the level of the whole study: A NanoString immunology panel was first used to screen resected brain tissue from 40 to 55 pediatric epilepsy surgery cases for immune gene transcripts. About 70% of the 12 selected surgery cases also had pre-surgery blood sequenced, which left four cases with brain tissue only.

The immunoSEQ assay was used to generate TCR beta chain sequences from genomic DNA. The original pipeline was this. CDR3 sequences not starting with the conserved framework cysteine at position 104 were manually removed. Clonality was calculated as one minus the normalized Shannon's Diversity Index, with values ranging from 0 (maximal diversity) to 1 (oligoclonal). Chi-squared comparison-of-proportions tests assessed whether the same CDR3 differed in frequency between samples, such as brain versus blood. Public clonotypes were found by searching immuneACCESS, and the VDJdb browser was used to assess similarity to known antiviral clonotypes. TCRdb provides this immuneACCESS table in a form limited to in-frame rearrangements. Some clones are lacking; in checked studies, under half of them reflect an unresolved V gene, and why the rest are absent is not known. The V and J calls and clone size are taken from that table; D and trimming were inferred from the DNA. The sample table shows 95,000 to 120,000 clones, and roughly 92% are seen once. The ten largest clones take up more than 3% of the sample.

What the study reported, not specific to this receptor: Viral specificity was inferred only from CDR3 sequence similarity, and patients' HCMV serostatus was unknown. Because pre- and post-surgery blood were sequenced to different depths, clones absent from the pre-surgery sample may reflect undersampling.

The CDR3, from cysteine to phenylalanine, totals 13 residues. Of all the DNA, just the CDR3 is kept, 39 bases in frame from base 1. In the germline V gene, CDR1 corresponds to MNHEY and CDR2 to SVGAGI. V and J lose 8 bases and 0 bases, and a span of 9 bases separates them. Interpreted using the paper, the time point label stands for: resected brain tissue, or blood drawn just prior to surgery. The surgery cases that showed the highest brain T cell transcript signatures were chosen for TCR beta chain sequencing of brain tissue, and of blood when it was available. Patients had been treated with at least one anti-epileptic drug before surgery. The TCR-sequenced patients were children whose drug-resistant epilepsy was caused by tuberous sclerosis complex, focal cortical dysplasia, Rasmussen encephalitis or hemimegalencephaly. Blood samples were collected immediately before the epilepsy surgery. The Monarch genomic DNA purification kit was used to extract bulk genomic DNA from unsorted brain tissue and from whole blood.

With regard to this clone: Its antigen is currently not known. Base qualities are not provided; no much larger clone lies one nucleotide away.

The sequence was obtained from a boy in the first two years of life with hemimegalencephaly and intractable seizures. Rearrangement joined TRBV6-5 to TRBJ2-3; no D gene can be assigned with confidence. This specimen was peripheral blood, taken at surgery. CDR3 sequence: CASAAASTDTQYF. The DNA sequence is TGTGCCAGCGCCGCCGCTAGCACAGATACGCAGTATTTT.